One and the same sample provided the 24 T cell receptor beta chains below, sequenced in a study of CD8+ T cells in alopecia areata. Treatment of the sample: oral pan-JAK inhibitor, 5-10 mg twice daily. Once RNA had been extracted, it was reverse transcribed into cDNA to act as the sequencing template. Some clones are missing from TCRdb's copy, which holds only in-frame ones; the method was immunoSEQ multiplex PCR. The sample consists of about 200,000 clones, less than 70% of them appearing once. The sequenced sample was CD4+ T cells sorted from blood, obtained around week 49, from a patient treated with tofacitinib. The receptors were gathered from a human donor with alopecia areata.

The J gene is TRBJ2-5, the V gene TRBV6-5; perhaps TRBD2 as D (5 bases). Germline CDR1 is MNHEY and CDR2 is SVGAGI. There are 15 residues in the CDR3. Trimming stripped 1 base from V and 1 base from J, with 10 bases between. CDR3 in amino acids: CASSYYRGFQETQYF. The CDR3 DNA follows: TGTGCCAGCAGTTACTATCGGGGTTTCCAAGAGACCCAGTACTTC.

The chain employs TRBV7-7 and TRBJ2-1, with D perhaps matching TRBD2 (7 bases). The V gene lost 5 bases and the J gene lost 9 bases, with 20 bases spanning the gap. The CDR3 runs to 15 residues. The germline V gene encodes CDR1 SSHAT and CDR2 FNYEAQ (reference sequence). This CDR3 reads CASSLGAGAPGEQFF. In DNA form, the CDR3 reads TGTGCCAGCAGCCTAGGGGCGGGGGCTCCGGGTGAGCAGTTCTTC. Variable domain in full (rest from reference TRBV7-7 and TRBJ2-1): GAGVSQSPRYKVTKRGQDVTLRCDPISSHATLYWYQQALGQGPEFLTYFNYEAQPDKSGLPSDRFSAERPEGSISTLTIQRTEQRDSAMYRCASSLGAGAPGEQFFGPGTRLTVL.

This clone was counted ten times or more. V usage is TRBV4-3 and J usage is TRBJ2-5; 11 bases are a match to TRBD2. The germline V gene has CDR1 LGHNA and CDR2 YSLEER. The CDR3 extends over 15 amino acids. With 4 bases clipped from V and 5 bases from J, the junction kept 6 bases outside the gene matches. This CDR3 is CASSPGLADKETQYF. The CDR3, as DNA: TGCGCCAGCAGCCCGGGACTAGCGGATAAGGAGACCCAGTACTTC.

The J gene is TRBJ1-1, the V gene TRBV6-6, with D tentatively TRBD1 (6 bases). Germline V gene sequence: CDR1 MNHNY, CDR2 SVGAGI (reference sequence). The germline V and J ends were trimmed by 2 bases and 0 bases, with 13 bases remaining between them. CDR3 length: 16 residues. CDR3 sequence reads: CASSYQPGQMNTEAFF. The CDR3 DNA reads as TGTGCCAGCAGTTACCAACCGGGACAAATGAACACTGAAGCTTTCTTT.

The chain is built from TRBV4-3 and TRBJ2-7; TRBD1 matches at 9 bases. The CDR3 loop spans 15 amino acids. Germline values: CDR1 LGHNA, CDR2 YSLEER. The trim removed 2 bases at V and 3 bases at J, leaving 5 bases unmatched. In DNA, the CDR3 is TGCGCCAGCAGCCAATATCCGGGACAGGGCTACGAGCAGTACTTC. Amino acids: CASSQYPGQGYEQYF.

The V call is TRBV29-1, the J call TRBJ1-2; TRBD1 is a possible D gene (5 bases). Deletions cut 6 bases from V and 0 bases from J, with 17 bases between. From germline, CDR1 is SQVTM and CDR2 ANQGSEA. This CDR3 spans 15 amino acids. The CDR3 is CSVPEGRVANYGYTF. The CDR3 DNA reads as TGCAGCGTCCCAGAGGGGCGGGTAGCTAACTATGGCTACACCTTC.

The gene calls are TRBV4-3 and TRBJ1-1; TRBD1 matches at 7 bases. This CDR3 spans 13 amino acids. V was pared by 2 bases and J by 7 bases, with 4 bases of the junction left unmatched. The V gene's germline CDR1 is LGHNA and CDR2 YSLEER. The CDR3 loop reads CASSQRTGDEAFF. The CDR3 nucleotides are TGCGCCAGCAGCCAAAGGACAGGCGATGAAGCTTTCTTT.

The CDR3 loop is CAWSEGAYSNQPQHF. For the CDR3, the DNA is TGTGCCTGGAGTGAAGGGGCCTATAGCAATCAGCCCCAGCATTTT. The chain employs TRBV30 and TRBJ1-5; tentatively, D is TRBD1 (5 bases). Germline CDR1 is GTSNPN and CDR2 is SVGIG (reference sequence). Trimming took off 1 base at V and 0 bases at J, with 10 bases between the two ends. CDR3 length: 15 residues. Looking up the rest from reference TRBV30 and TRBJ1-5 gives the full variable domain: SQTIHQWPATLVQPVGSPLSLECTVEGTSNPNLYWYRQAAGRGLQLLFYSVGIGQISSEVPQNLSASRPQDRQFILSSKKLLLSDSGFYLCAWSEGAYSNQPQHFGDGTRLSIL.

The chain recombines TRBV6-1 with TRBJ1-6; 12 bases match TRBD1. The V gene's germline CDR1 is MNHNS and CDR2 SASEGT. The CDR3 is 15 amino acids. V shed 8 bases and J 7 bases; nucleotides not matched to a gene: 6. CDR3: CASLRDRGQNSPLHF. CDR3 bases: TGTGCCAGCCTACGGGACAGGGGGCAAAATTCACCCCTCCACTTT.

CDR3 bases: TGTGCCACCAGCGGCGGACCGGGACAGCCTCAAGAGACCCAGTACTTC. It encodes CATSGGPGQPQETQYF. The chain couples TRBV15 to TRBJ2-5; 7 bases are shared with TRBD1. Germline CDR1 and CDR2: LNHNV and YYDKDF (reference sequence). The CDR3 runs to 16 residues. J gave up 2 bases and V 5 bases, and 11 bases lay outside the gene matches.

The rearrangement links TRBV9 to TRBJ2-1; D ambiguous. This CDR3 is built from 15 residues. Deletions cut 4 bases from V and 0 bases from J, with 11 bases between. Germline-derived CDR1 and CDR2 are SGDLS and YYNGEE. CDR3: CASSPLKDSYNEQFF. DNA of the CDR3: TGTGCCAGCAGCCCCCTCAAGGACTCCTACAATGAGCAGTTCTTC. Full variable domain (rest looked up from reference TRBV9 and TRBJ2-1): DSGVTQTPKHLITATGQRVTLRCSPRSGDLSVYWYQQSLDQGLQFLIQYYNGEERAKGNILERFSAQQFPDLHSELNLSSLELGDSALYFCASSPLKDSYNEQFFGPGTRLTVL.

The chain couples TRBV9 to TRBJ2-1; 12 nucleotides line up with TRBD2. The J segment lost 5 bases and the V segment lost 4 bases, leaving 10 bases of the junction unmatched. Germline CDR1 reads SGDLS; CDR2 reads YYNGEE. The CDR3 runs to 17 residues. The CDR3 sequence: CASSRVTSGGINNEQFF. CDR3 coding DNA: TGTGCCAGCAGCCGAGTGACTAGCGGGGGAATAAACAATGAGCAGTTCTTC.

J is TRBJ2-3 and V is TRBV29-1, with D perhaps TRBD1 (5 bases). The CDR3 has 13 residues. Germline loops: CDR1 SQVTM, CDR2 ANQGSEA. V lost 4 bases and J 2 bases, leaving 10 bases between the germline ends. The CDR3 sequence is CSVGRQHTDTQYF. CDR3 sequence (DNA): TGCAGCGTTGGCCGACAGCACACAGATACGCAGTATTTT.

The chain links TRBV30 to TRBJ1-5; 8 bases align to TRBD1. The V segment lost 2 bases and the J segment 6 bases; nucleotides outside the gene matches: 3. CDR1 and CDR2 from the germline V gene are GTSNPN and SVGIG (reference sequence). This CDR3 is built from 13 residues. The CDR3: CAWSSQGGQPQHF. CDR3 coding DNA: TGTGCCTGGAGTTCACAGGGGGGTCAGCCCCAGCATTTT.

This clone has only a few counts. This rearrangement joins TRBV16 to TRBJ1-5, with 7 bases that match TRBD1. V was clipped by 4 bases and J by 4 bases; unmatched bases: 4. The CDR3 has 14 residues. The germline V gene has CDR1 KGHSY and CDR2 FQNENV. CDR3 loop: CASSPGRGNQPQHF. CDR3 bases: TGTGCCAGCAGCCCCGGCAGGGGGAATCAGCCCCAGCATTTT.

This clone appeared a few times. V is TRBV6-5 and J is TRBJ2-7, with TRBD1 identical over 10 bases. This CDR3 has 13 amino acids. V shed 8 bases and J 4 bases; nucleotides not matched to a gene: 5. The germline V gene encodes CDR1 MNHEY and CDR2 SVGAGI. The CDR3 DNA is TGTGCCAGCCGACGACAGGGGGCTTACGAGCAGTACTTC. Encoded protein: CASRRQGAYEQYF.

The rearrangement uses TRBV7-2 and TRBJ1-1; D might be TRBD1 (6 bases). This CDR3 region has 13 residues. V was shortened by 5 bases and J by 6 bases, with 13 bases between the two germline ends. The germline V gene encodes CDR1 SGHTA and CDR2 FQGNSA. The CDR3 bases are TGTGCCAGCAGCGCTTTGGGGGGCGCTGAAGCTTTCTTT. Residues: CASSALGGAEAFF.

This clone was counted only a few times. The rearrangement links TRBV29-1 to TRBJ2-5; D unresolved. The CDR3 is 12 residues long. The ends were cut back, 3 bases at V and 2 bases at J, with 7 bases in the middle. Germline CDR1 is SQVTM and CDR2 is ANQGSEA. The CDR3, as DNA: TGCAGCGTTGACAAGGCTCAAGAGACCCAGTACTTC. It specifies CSVDKAQETQYF.

J is TRBJ1-5 and V is TRBV6-1; D gene unclear. V was clipped by 4 bases and J by 2 bases, with 12 bases between them. CDR3 length equals 15 residues. CDR1 and CDR2 (germline): MNHNS, SASEGT. CDR3 sequence reads: CASSGIRGGNQPQHF. In DNA form, the CDR3 reads TGTGCCAGCAGTGGTATTCGGGGAGGCAATCAGCCCCAGCATTTT.

The rearrangement joins TRBV29-1 to TRBJ1-2; D is ambiguous. The ends were cut back, 6 bases at V and 6 bases at J, with 8 bases in the middle. CDR3 length: 10 residues. Germline CDR1 is SQVTM and CDR2 is ANQGSEA. The CDR3 reads CSVSQDGYTF. The CDR3, as DNA: TGCAGCGTCTCCCAGGATGGCTACACCTTC.

The chain links TRBV6-1 to TRBJ2-6, with a possible D match to TRBD2 (5 bases). The V and J ends lost 6 bases and 0 bases respectively, with 9 bases between them. The CDR3 extends over 15 amino acids. Per germline, CDR1 MNHNS and CDR2 SASEGT. The chain's CDR3 is CASSPGVSGANVLTF. CDR3 DNA sequence: TGTGCCAGCAGCCCCGGGGTCTCTGGGGCCAACGTCCTGACTTTC.

CDR3 amino acids: CAWSVRLGAETGYTF. As DNA, the CDR3 is TGTGCCTGGAGTGTGAGGTTGGGGGCAGAAACGGGCTACACCTTC. The chain carries TRBV30 and TRBJ1-2; a possible D gene is TRBD1 (6 bases). In germline, CDR1 is GTSNPN, CDR2 SVGIG (reference sequence). This CDR3 has 15 residues. Trimming took 0 bases from V and 8 from J, leaving 19 bases between them.

The chain combines TRBV7-2 with TRBJ1-1; D is unclear. The CDR3 spans 13 residues. Trimming took 5 bases from V and 1 from J, leaving 8 bases between them. Germline CDR1 is SGHTA and CDR2 is FQGNSA. CDR3 bases: TGTGCCAGCAGCCGCACACGGAACACTGAAGCTTTCTTT. Protein product: CASSRTRNTEAFF.

The CDR3 sequence is CASNDYPDSHGYTF. CDR3 bases: TGTGCCAGCAACGATTATCCGGATTCTCATGGCTACACCTTC. The rearrangement links TRBV11-2 to TRBJ1-2; no firm D call. The CDR3 has 14 residues. V was shortened by 7 bases and J by 6 bases, with 18 bases between the two germline ends. Germline V gene lookup returns CDR1 SGHAT and CDR2 FQNNGV.